This T cell receptor (beta chain) was identified in a study of cytomegalovirus exposure and HLA in healthy donors. Broader study findings: By a later analysis, the bulk of CMV-associated TCR beta chains appeared HLA-restricted. Later analysis indicated greater clonal expansion among HLA-associated TCR beta chains than among equally common other chains.

This CDR3 is built from 16 residues. The junction had 11 bases not matched to a gene; V was cut back by 5 bases and J by 10 bases. Per the germline V gene, CDR1 is SSHAT and CDR2 is FNYEAQ (reference sequence). Primers: 60 Vbeta forward and 13 Jbeta reverse. Sequencing was performed with immunoSEQ multiplex PCR; in TCRdb, only in-frame clones are kept and a portion is missing. Of over 85,000 clones in the sample, over 65% are singletons; the top ten hold about an eighth. Concerning this clone: Its antigen is unidentified.

Material: PBMCs. The rearrangement links TRBV7-7 to TRBJ2-1; 13 bases are a match to TRBD2. The receptor comes from a man aged 30 to 45 in good health and CMV-seropositive. The CDR3 loop reads CASSAQLAGGLGEQFF. As DNA, the CDR3 is TGTGCCAGCAGCGCCCAACTAGCGGGGGGGCTTGGGGAGCAGTTCTTC.